These T cell receptor beta chains were read from a single sample in a study of quantifying T cell responses using KT2 cells. One entry per CDR3 protein results from TCRdb running MiXCR on the UMI-ligation and nested PCR reads. This repertoire shows some 43,000 distinct CDR3 sequences, 15% to 20% found once; its top ten account for less than 45%. Specimen: PBMCs spiked with cells of the T cell clone KT2. The origin of the receptors is a human donor. CDR3s include the opening cysteine and the closing phenylalanine or tryptophan. A D gene is named only where the DNA matches it firmly. Clone size is stated in some rows and not others, as once, few, many or a class when expanded.

v_call	j_call	d_call	clone_size	cdr3_length	cdr3_aa	cdr3_nt
TRBV6-5	TRBJ1-2	NA	NA	12	CASSRTDSHYTF	TGTGCCAGCAGTCGGACGGACAGTCACTACACCTTC
TRBV12-3/TRBV12-4	TRBJ2-1	NA	NA	15	CASSLDRATYNEQFF	TGTGCCAGCAGTTTAGACAGGGCCACCTACAATGAGCAGTTCTTC
TRBV6-1	TRBJ2-7	TRBD1	NA	14	CASSEIGTGVEQYF	TGTGCCAGCAGTGAAATCGGGACAGGGGTTGAGCAGTACTTC
TRBV12-3/TRBV12-4	TRBJ2-3	TRBD2	NA	18	CASSFEVRLAGGPDTQYF	TGTGCCAGCAGTTTTGAGGTTCGACTAGCGGGAGGCCCAGATACGCAGTATTTT
TRBV7-9	TRBJ1-5	TRBD1	NA	15	CASTPTGTGEQPQHF	TGTGCCAGCACCCCTACCGGGACAGGGGAACAGCCCCAGCATTTT
TRBV18	TRBJ2-5	NA	few	14	CATTLHPGRETQYF	TGTGCCACCACCCTACACCCCGGTCGGGAGACCCAGTACTTC
TRBV12-5	TRBJ2-1	TRBD2	many	17	CASGLALTSGDPGEQFF	TGTGCTAGTGGTTTGGCCCTTACTAGCGGGGACCCGGGAGAGCAGTTCTTC
TRBV7-9	TRBJ1-2	TRBD1	NA	18	CASSLALGTGGNSDGYTF	TGTGCCAGCAGCTTAGCGCTTGGGACAGGGGGTAATTCGGATGGCTACACCTTC
TRBV5-1	TRBJ2-7	NA	few	13	CASSLGQANEQYF	TGCGCCAGCAGCTTGGGACAGGCGAACGAGCAGTACTTC
TRBV7-8	TRBJ2-1	TRBD2	few	15	CASTELLAGGNEQFF	TGTGCCAGCACCGAATTACTAGCGGGGGGGAATGAGCAGTTCTTC
TRBV18	TRBJ2-7	TRBD2	NA	14	CASSLPGRAYEQYF	TGTGCCAGCTCACTACCCGGGAGGGCCTACGAGCAGTACTTC
TRBV2	TRBJ2-1	TRBD1	few	13	CASTRQGVNEQFF	TGTGCCAGCACGAGACAGGGGGTGAATGAGCAGTTCTTC
TRBV6-2/TRBV6-3	TRBJ1-4	NA	NA	15	CASRGHGATNEKLFF	TGTGCCAGCAGAGGCCACGGCGCAACTAATGAAAAACTGTTTTTT
TRBV2	TRBJ1-5	NA	NA	14	CASSVLGSYQPQHF	TGTGCCAGCAGTGTCCTAGGGAGCTATCAGCCCCAGCATTTT
TRBV7-9	TRBJ2-5	TRBD2	NA	14	CASRYSGGQETQYF	TGTGCCAGCAGATATAGCGGGGGGCAAGAGACCCAGTACTTC
TRBV9	TRBJ2-7	TRBD2	few	15	CASSVLASGGNEQYF	TGTGCCAGCAGCGTATTGGCTAGCGGGGGGAACGAGCAGTACTTC
TRBV12-3/TRBV12-4	TRBJ1-1	NA	many	14	CASSLGGAWTEAFF	TGTGCCAGCTCCTTGGGGGGGGCATGGACTGAAGCTTTCTTT
TRBV9	TRBJ1-1	NA	NA	13	CASSVDWNTEAFF	TGTGCCAGCAGCGTAGATTGGAACACTGAAGCTTTCTTT
TRBV4-1	TRBJ1-2	NA	few	13	CASSHPMGVRYTF	TGCGCCAGCAGCCATCCGATGGGGGTGCGCTACACCTTC
TRBV2	TRBJ2-2	TRBD2	NA	14	CASRTSGLTGELFF	TGTGCCAGCCGCACTAGCGGTCTCACCGGGGAGCTGTTTTTT
TRBV5-5	TRBJ2-3	NA	many	15	CASSLGGRITDTQYF	TGTGCCAGCAGCTTGGGGGGTCGGATCACAGATACGCAGTATTTT
TRBV20-1	TRBJ1-6	TRBD1	few	13	CSAGDSWNSPLHF	TGCAGTGCCGGGGACAGTTGGAATTCACCCCTCCACTTT
TRBV6-5	TRBJ2-7	TRBD2	NA	21	CASSYSPLASGSLSRSYEQYF	TGTGCCAGCAGTTACTCGCCATTGGCTAGCGGGAGTCTAAGTAGGTCCTACGAGCAGTACTTC
TRBV27	TRBJ2-7	TRBD2	few	14	CASSGTSRSYEQYF	TGTGCCAGCTCCGGGACTAGCCGATCCTACGAGCAGTACTTC
TRBV27	TRBJ1-1	NA	many	11	CASFRGVEAFF	TGTGCCAGCTTCCGGGGAGTTGAAGCTTTCTTT
TRBV6-5	TRBJ2-2	NA	NA	14	CASSYPDGTGELFF	TGTGCCAGCAGTTACCCGGACGGAACCGGGGAGCTGTTTTTT
TRBV7-9	TRBJ2-1	TRBD2	NA	14	CASSLGLAGSEQFF	TGTGCCAGCAGCTTAGGTCTAGCGGGAAGTGAGCAGTTCTTC
TRBV20-1	TRBJ1-5	NA	many	15	CSASQGTGRGQPQHF	TGCAGTGCTAGCCAGGGTACGGGCCGGGGTCAGCCCCAGCATTTT
TRBV7-7	TRBJ2-3	TRBD2	few	14	CASSPLAGPDTQYF	TGTGCTAGCAGTCCACTAGCGGGACCCGATACGCAGTATTTT
TRBV5-1	TRBJ2-7	NA	NA	13	CASSLLTNDEQYF	TGCGCCAGCAGCTTATTAACAAACGACGAGCAGTACTTC
TRBV28	TRBJ1-6	NA	NA	16	CASSYAGWGGNSPLHF	TGTGCCAGCAGTTACGCAGGGTGGGGCGGAAATTCACCCCTCCACTTT
TRBV29-1	TRBJ2-3	TRBD2	few	16	CSVSGRAQGGPDTQYF	TGCAGCGTAAGCGGGAGGGCGCAAGGGGGCCCAGATACGCAGTATTTT
TRBV29-1	TRBJ2-5	NA	few	11	CSVHLQETQYF	TGCAGCGTCCACCTTCAAGAGACCCAGTACTTC
TRBV20-1	TRBJ2-7	NA	many	12	CSPLRDNYEQYF	TGCAGCCCCCTGCGGGACAACTACGAGCAGTACTTC
TRBV10-3	TRBJ2-3	TRBD1	few	12	CATGTGTDTQYF	TGTGCCACAGGGACAGGCACAGATACGCAGTATTTT
TRBV2	TRBJ2-4	TRBD1	few	16	CASMDRRGLAKNIQYF	TGTGCCAGCATGGACAGGAGAGGACTAGCCAAAAACATTCAGTACTTC
TRBV18	TRBJ1-1	NA	few	15	CASSPGRGGDTEAFF	TGTGCCAGCTCACCAGGGAGAGGAGGGGACACTGAAGCTTTCTTT
TRBV29-1	TRBJ2-1	TRBD2	NA	15	CSVGLGPSSYNEQFF	TGCAGCGTGGGACTAGGGCCGAGCTCCTACAATGAGCAGTTCTTC
TRBV7-3	TRBJ2-2	TRBD1	NA	17	CASSLTQGAPGTGELFF	TGTGCCAGCAGCTTAACGCAGGGGGCTCCGGGCACCGGGGAGCTGTTTTTT
TRBV10-3	TRBJ2-6	NA	NA	18	CAISESTGRMPGANVLTF	TGTGCCATCAGTGAATCGACAGGGAGGATGCCTGGGGCCAACGTCCTGACTTTC
TRBV20-1	TRBJ1-2	NA	NA	13	CSARPLGDGGYTF	TGCAGTGCTAGACCCCTAGGGGATGGTGGCTACACCTTC
TRBV3-1	TRBJ2-7	NA	NA	16	CASSFGRGSVTYEQYF	TGTGCCAGCAGCTTCGGCCGGGGTAGCGTTACCTACGAGCAGTACTTC
TRBV10-1	TRBJ2-2	NA	many	13	CASSEKGNGELFF	TGCGCCAGCAGTGAGAAGGGAAACGGGGAGCTGTTTTTT
TRBV20-1	TRBJ2-7	TRBD2	many	16	CSARDTSGGALYEQYF	TGCAGTGCTAGAGATACTAGCGGGGGGGCTTTGTACGAGCAGTACTTC
TRBV4-1	TRBJ1-1	NA	NA	15	CASSQDPGGGGIGFF	TGCGCCAGCAGCCAAGATCCTGGTGGCGGGGGAATCGGTTTCTTT
TRBV5-1	TRBJ1-4	NA	few	14	CASSLGRPNEKLFF	TGCGCCAGCAGCTTAGGACGGCCTAATGAAAAACTGTTTTTT